The subject of this entry is one T cell receptor beta chain. Its antigen is unidentified. The data were obtained in a study of cytomegalovirus exposure and HLA in healthy donors. This CDR3 has 15 residues. The V gene's germline CDR1 is SGHRS and CDR2 YFSETQ. The V end was cut by 4 bases, the J end by 3 bases, with 16 bases between. PCR employed 60 Vbeta and 13 Jbeta primers. TCRdb keeps only in-frame clones here, not all; method: immunoSEQ multiplex PCR. The sample lists over 90,000 clones, 65% to 80% occurring once. Points from the study as a whole: On later analysis, the bulk of CMV-associated TCR beta chains appeared to be HLA-restricted. TCR association rates varied by HLA locus in a later analysis, with DRB1 highest and HLA-C lowest. The authors listed 180 or so TCR beta chains as cytomegalovirus-associated.

This chain links TRBV5-1 with TRBJ1-1; the D gene is possibly TRBD1 (5 bases). The sequencing sample was made of PBMCs. This clonotype was obtained from a female donor in good health and CMV-seropositive. The CDR3 is CASSLQGRTDTEAFF. CDR3 DNA sequence: TGCGCCAGCAGCCTCCAGGGTAGGACGGACACTGAAGCTTTCTTT.